This entry lists 29 T cell receptor beta chains sequenced from one sample in a study of response to subunit inactivated influenza vaccine. MiXCR, applied by TCRdb to the RT-PCR reads, yields one record per CDR3 protein. The sample lists 550,000 to 800,000 distinct CDR3 sequences, 15% to 18% occurring once. The source was PBMCs from blood, collected approximately 13 days after vaccination. The receptors stem from a man aged 45 to 65 who received an inactivated influenza vaccine.

The rearrangement joins TRBV29-1 to TRBJ2-3, with a possible D match to TRBD2 (6 bases). V shed 7 bases and J shed 7 bases, with 21 bases lying between them. The CDR3 spans 14 residues. Germline V gives CDR1 SQVTM, CDR2 ANQGSEA. The CDR3 DNA follows: TGCAGCGGTGGGCGAGTCGGCGGGATTTATACGCAGTATTTT. Its translation: CSGGRVGGIYTQYF.

The V gene is TRBV3-1, the J gene TRBJ1-4; D may be TRBD1 (6 bases). Germline loops: CDR1 LGHDT, CDR2 YNNKEL (reference sequence). The CDR3 length is 13 residues. V was shortened by 4 bases and J by 7 bases, with 10 bases between the two germline ends. The CDR3 sequence is CASSPRGVEKLFF. The CDR3 coding sequence is TGTGCCAGCAGCCCGAGGGGGGTTGAAAAACTGTTTTTT. The full variable domain, completed using reference TRBV3-1 and TRBJ1-4, is DTAVSQTPKYLVTQMGNDKSIKCEQNLGHDTMYWYKQDSKKFLKIMFSYNNKELIINETVPNRFSPKSPDKAHLNLHINSLELGDSAVYFCASSPRGVEKLFFGSGTQLSVL.

This clonotype was detected many times. V is TRBV20-1 and J is TRBJ2-7; tentative D call: TRBD1 (5 bases). V dropped 5 bases and J dropped 0 bases, with 17 bases sitting between them. This CDR3 is built from 15 residues. CDR1 and CDR2 from the germline V gene are DFQATT and SNEGSKA (reference sequence). The CDR3: CSAGKGSSTSYEQYF. The CDR3 DNA follows: TGCAGTGCTGGGAAGGGGTCTTCCACCTCCTACGAGCAGTACTTC.

V and J are TRBV7-9 and TRBJ1-2; maybe TRBD1 (6 bases). V gave up 2 bases and J gave up 8 bases, with 12 bases separating them. Looked up from germline, CDR1 is SEHNR and CDR2 is FQNEAQ (reference sequence). The CDR3 runs 13 residues. The DNA for the CDR3 is TGTGCCAGCAGCTTAACAGGGACGGGAGGCTACACCTTC. Its protein product is CASSLTGTGGYTF. Variable domain in full (rest from reference TRBV7-9 and TRBJ1-2): DTGVSQNPRHKITKRGQNVTFRCDPISEHNRLYWYRQTLGQGPEFLTYFQNEAQLEKSRLLSDRFSAERPKGSFSTLEIQRTEQGDSAMYLCASSLTGTGGYTFGSGTRLTVV.

This clonotype was observed a few times. The J gene is TRBJ2-7, the V gene TRBV7-6; tentatively, D is TRBD1 (5 bases). Per germline, CDR1 SGHVS and CDR2 FNYEAQ. This CDR3 is built from 14 residues. V was trimmed by 4 bases and J by 7 bases, leaving 17 bases between them. CDR3 DNA sequence: TGTGCCAGCAGCTCCAGGGATGGATCTGGGGAGCAGTACTTC. This sequence encodes CASSSRDGSGEQYF.

V and J are TRBV7-2 and TRBJ2-1, with 9 bases matching TRBD2. The V segment lost 0 bases and the J segment 4 bases; nucleotides outside the gene matches: 7. Germline V CDR1 and CDR2: SGHTA, FQGNSA. The CDR3 contains 17 residues. The CDR3 nucleotides are TGTGCCAGCAGCTTAGCTGCTAGCGGGGCGCAATACAATGAGCAGTTCTTC. Translation: CASSLAASGAQYNEQFF.

DNA of the CDR3: TGCGCCAGCAGCTTGGCCCTAAATGCTGGGGAAACAGATACGCAGTATTTT. It yields the protein CASSLALNAGETDTQYF. The chain combines TRBV5-1 with TRBJ2-3; no reliable D call. Germline lookup yields CDR1 SGHRS and CDR2 YFSETQ. CDR3 length equals 17 residues. The V end lost 0 bases, the J end lost 3 bases, and 17 bases lay between the germline ends. Supplemented by reference TRBV5-1 and TRBJ2-3, the full variable domain reads KAGVTQTPRYLIKTRGQQVTLSCSPISGHRSVSWYQQTPGQGLQFLFEYFSETQRNKGNFPGRFSGRQFSNSRSEMNVSTLELGDSALYLCASSLALNAGETDTQYFGPGTRLTVL.

This rearrangement joins TRBV25-1 to TRBJ1-5; D unclear. The CDR3 is 14 residues long. Trimming cost V 3 bases and J 5 bases, with 11 bases left between them. From germline, CDR1 is MGHDK and CDR2 SYGVNS. The chain's CDR3 is CASSDTRWDQPQHF. The CDR3 DNA is TGTGCCAGCAGTGACACCAGGTGGGATCAGCCCCAGCATTTT.

This clonotype was seen repeatedly, ten times or more. An end of the junction differs from the germline gene, which may be a read error. This chain uses TRBV5-1 with TRBJ2-5; 8 positions agree with TRBD1. CDR1 and CDR2 from the germline V gene are SGHRS and YFSETQ. The CDR3 is 13 residues long. CDR3 residues: CASSPGQGETQYF. The CDR3 coding sequence is TGTGCCAGCAGTCCAGGACAGGGCGAGACCCAGTACTTC.

This clonotype turned up a few times. The chain couples TRBV2 to TRBJ2-7; D assignment may be TRBD1 or TRBD2 (5 bases each). The CDR3 totals 12 residues. CDR1 and CDR2 from the germline V gene are SNHLY and FYNNEI. Trimming stripped 5 bases from V and 6 bases from J, with 11 bases between. The CDR3 loop reads CASSTPGSEQYF. CDR3 coding DNA: TGTGCCAGCAGTACTCCAGGGAGCGAGCAGTACTTC.

The sample holds a few counts of this clonotype. This chain uses TRBV5-1 with TRBJ1-4; D is unclear. Germline values: CDR1 SGHRS, CDR2 YFSETQ. V was pared by 0 bases and J by 8 bases, with 8 bases between. There are 13 residues in the CDR3. CDR3: CASSLEAGEKLFF. The CDR3 region has the DNA TGCGCCAGCAGCTTGGAGGCGGGCGAAAAACTGTTTTTT.

Note on this clonotype: One junction end disagrees with the germline gene, perhaps due to a read error. The genes are TRBV20-1 and TRBJ2-3, with D possibly called TRBD1 or TRBD2 (5 bases each). Germline V gives CDR1 DFQATT, CDR2 SNEGSKA (reference sequence). The CDR3 runs to 16 residues. CDR3 residues: CCARDLGPTPIDTQYF. As DNA, the CDR3 is TGCTGTGCTAGAGATCTGGGACCCACGCCAATTGATACGCAGTATTTT.

This chain uses TRBV12-3 or TRBV12-4 with TRBJ2-5, with D perhaps TRBD1 or TRBD2 (5 bases each). Trimming took off 8 bases at V and 1 base at J, with 8 bases between the two ends. The CDR3 runs to 12 residues. The CDR3 DNA sequence: TGTGCCAGCGGGGGAATCCAAGAGACCCAGTACTTC. It yields the protein CASGGIQETQYF.

This chain uses TRBV6-1 with TRBJ2-5; 7 bases are a match to TRBD1. The CDR3 sequence is 16 residues long. CDR1 MNHNS and CDR2 SASEGT come from the germline V gene. Germline trimming cut 6 bases from V and 5 bases from J; bases unmatched to any gene: 15. In DNA form, the CDR3 reads TGTGCCAGCAGCACAGGGGCAGGGCAGGGTTGGGAGACCCAGTACTTC. It is translated as CASSTGAGQGWETQYF.

This clonotype was seen a handful of times. The rearrangement joins TRBV12-3 or TRBV12-4 to TRBJ2-5; TRBD2 matches at 11 bases. Trimming cost V 3 bases and J 13 bases; bases outside gene matches: 10. This CDR3 contains 14 residues. The DNA of the CDR3 is TGTGCCAGCAGTTTCCATCTAGCGGGGGGTCCTCTGTACTTC. Translating gives CASSFHLAGGPLYF.

In its sample, this clonotype was seen many times. The chain carries TRBV12-3 or TRBV12-4 and TRBJ2-1; 7 nucleotides match TRBD2. The CDR3 totals 15 residues. J gave up 2 bases and V 6 bases, and 7 bases lay outside the gene matches. The CDR3 spells CASSFSAGAYNEQFF. DNA of the CDR3: TGTGCCAGCAGCTTCTCTGCGGGAGCCTACAATGAGCAGTTCTTC.

This clonotype was detected a few times. This chain joins TRBV29-1 and TRBJ1-2, with D unclear. This CDR3 has 11 amino acids. The ends were cut back, 4 bases at V and 6 bases at J, with 9 bases in the middle. Germline values: CDR1 SQVTM, CDR2 ANQGSEA. This CDR3 is CSVGGRDGYTF. For the CDR3, the DNA is TGCAGCGTTGGCGGTCGGGATGGCTACACCTTC.

This clonotype showed up just a few times. The chain's CDR3 is CASSLVFRGDNEQFF. CDR3 nucleotide sequence: TGTGCCAGCAGCTTAGTATTCAGGGGAGACAATGAGCAGTTCTTC. J is TRBJ2-1 and V is TRBV11-2, with TRBD1 as a possible D gene (6 bases). The germline gives CDR1 SGHAT, CDR2 FQNNGV. V gave up 1 base and J gave up 5 bases, with 12 bases separating them. The CDR3 totals 15 residues.

This clonotype appeared many times. The chain combines TRBV2 with TRBJ2-1; D ambiguous. The CDR3 runs to 13 residues. Germline V gives CDR1 SNHLY, CDR2 FYNNEI. Trimming left V 8 bases short and J 1 base short, with 9 bases between. CDR3 coding DNA: TGTGCCAGCTCGCGCAATTCCTACAATGAGCAGTTCTTC. Its translation: CASSRNSYNEQFF.

This clonotype was seen a handful of times. The V call is TRBV6-5, the J call TRBJ2-7; 15 bases match TRBD2. CDR3 length equals 17 residues. Per germline, CDR1 MNHEY and CDR2 SVGAGI. V lost 4 bases and J lost 5; bases outside the gene matches: 9. CDR3 nucleotide sequence: TGTGCCAGCAGTTTGGGACTAGCGGGGGGAGCCAGGCACGAGCAGTACTTC. Translation: CASSLGLAGGARHEQYF.

In this sample, this clonotype turned up a few times. This chain joins TRBV9 and TRBJ1-2, with a possible D match to TRBD1 (5 bases). The germline V and J ends were trimmed by 0 bases and 2 bases, with 11 bases remaining between them. The germline CDR1 and CDR2 sequences are SGDLS and YYNGEE. This CDR3 region has 15 residues. The CDR3 sequence: CASSVAAGRNYGYTF. As DNA, the CDR3 is TGTGCCAGCAGCGTAGCTGCAGGGAGGAACTATGGCTACACCTTC.

This rearrangement joins TRBV5-1 to TRBJ2-3; 12 positions agree with TRBD2. In germline, CDR1 is SGHRS, CDR2 YFSETQ. The ends lost 4 bases at V and 1 base at J; junction bases unmatched: 4. This CDR3 is 16 amino acids long. CDR3 sequence (DNA): TGCGCCAGCAGCCGCCGGACTAGCGGGGGCACAGATACGCAGTATTTT. Amino acid sequence: CASSRRTSGGTDTQYF.

Ten or more counts support this clonotype. The V call is TRBV6-1, the J call TRBJ1-3; D may be TRBD1 (6 bases). The CDR3 totals 15 residues. V was trimmed by 6 bases and J by 1 base, leaving 13 bases between them. CDR1 is MNHNS, CDR2 SASEGT, per germline. CDR3 loop: CASRKTGLSGNTIYF. CDR3 coding DNA: TGTGCCAGCAGAAAAACAGGGCTGTCTGGAAACACCATATATTTT.

The V and J genes are TRBV5-1 and TRBJ2-5, with 9 bases lining up with TRBD1. J lost 9 bases, V lost 2 bases, and 8 bases had no gene match. The CDR3 is made up of 14 amino acids. Per germline, CDR1 SGHRS and CDR2 YFSETQ. The CDR3 sequence is CASSLLGQGESQYF. The DNA for the CDR3 is TGCGCCAGCAGCTTATTGGGACAGGGTGAATCCCAGTACTTC.

Only a few counts were recorded for this clonotype. The rearrangement uses TRBV10-3 and TRBJ2-1; D may be TRBD1 (5 bases). Germline V CDR1 and CDR2: ENHRY, SYGVKD. Trimming pared 5 bases from V and 4 bases from J, leaving 15 bases between. This CDR3 is built from 15 residues. The CDR3 region is CAISSGALKYNEQFF. As DNA, the CDR3 is TGTGCCATCAGTAGTGGGGCCCTGAAATACAATGAGCAGTTCTTC.

This clonotype has only a few counts. CDR3 bases: TGCAGCGTTGGAGACGGCACCCACACCGGGGAGCTGTTTTTT. This encodes CSVGDGTHTGELFF. This chain connects TRBV29-1 to TRBJ2-2; D is undetermined. V was trimmed by 4 bases and J by 3 bases, leaving 12 bases between them. The length of the CDR3 is 14 residues. CDR1 SQVTM and CDR2 ANQGSEA come from the germline V gene.

The chain uses TRBV19 and TRBJ2-1; D is uncertain. Trimming took 5 bases from V and 8 from J, leaving 16 bases between them. The CDR3 length is 14 residues. Germline CDR1 and CDR2: LNHDA and SQIVND (reference sequence). In DNA, the CDR3 is TGTGCCAGTAGTTTTAGAGCTAATTTGGATGAGCAGTTCTTC. Translation gives CASSFRANLDEQFF.

This chain joins TRBV29-1 and TRBJ2-5; a weak D match, TRBD2 (6 bases). V was cut by 3 bases and J by 1 base, with 9 bases left in between. The CDR3 totals 13 residues. Germline V gives CDR1 SQVTM, CDR2 ANQGSEA. The CDR3 nucleotides are TGCAGCGTTGATGACGGGAGCCAAGAGACCCAGTACTTC. Its translation: CSVDDGSQETQYF.

This clonotype was observed a handful of times. The chain is built from TRBV21-1 and TRBJ1-3; whether TRBD1, the table's D call, matches the DNA was not checked. TRBV21-1 is a recognized pseudogene. The CDR3 contains 15 residues. CDR3 nucleotides: TGTGCCAGCCGGGACGACCAATATTCTGGAAACACCATATATTTT. Translated: CASRDDQYSGNTIYF.